One TCR beta chain is described in this entry. The sample is drawn from a study of blood T cell repertoires in COVID-19. About the study: Italy, Spain and the United States were the sources of the convalescent and acute COVID-19 samples.

The CDR3 length is 16 residues. With V trimmed by 4 bases and J by 2 bases, 5 bases remained unmatched. The germline V gene has CDR1 KGHSH and CDR2 LQKENI. TCRdb's table, derived via immunoSEQ multiplex PCR, lists solely in-frame clones and lacks some. The sample shows some 210,000 clones, 81% of them seen only once. Sequences were obtained from PBMCs or T cells enriched from blood (not recorded which). The TCR comes from a woman aged 50 to 60 with acute COVID-19. The V gene is TRBV18, the J gene TRBJ2-5, with 12 bases fitting TRBD2. The CDR3 spells CASSLRTSGTQETQYF. The CDR3 DNA follows: TGTGCCAGCTCACTTCGGACTAGCGGGACACAAGAGACCCAGTACTTC. The full variable domain, rest sourced from reference TRBV18 and TRBJ2-5, is NAGVMQNPRHLVRRRGQEARLRCSPMKGHSHVYWYRQLPEEGLKFMVYLQKENIIDESGMPKERFSAEFPKEGPSILRIQQVVRGDSAAYFCASSLRTSGTQETQYFGPGTRLLVL.